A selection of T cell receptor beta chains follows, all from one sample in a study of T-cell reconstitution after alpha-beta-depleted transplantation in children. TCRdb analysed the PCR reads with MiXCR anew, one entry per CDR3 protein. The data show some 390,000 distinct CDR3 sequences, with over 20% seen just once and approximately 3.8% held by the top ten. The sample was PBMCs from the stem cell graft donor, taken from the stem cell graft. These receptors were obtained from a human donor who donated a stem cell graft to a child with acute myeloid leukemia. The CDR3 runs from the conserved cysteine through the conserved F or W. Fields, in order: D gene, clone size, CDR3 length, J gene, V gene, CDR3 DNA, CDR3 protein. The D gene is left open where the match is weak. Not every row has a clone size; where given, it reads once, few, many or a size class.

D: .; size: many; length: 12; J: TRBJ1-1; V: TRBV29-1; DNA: TGCAGCGCAAGACAGGATCACACTGAAGCTTTCTTT; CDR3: CSARQDHTEAFF
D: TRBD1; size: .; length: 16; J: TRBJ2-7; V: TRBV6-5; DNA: TGTGCCAGCAGCCGCGTCGGGACAGGGAGGACCTACGAGCAGTACTTC; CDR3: CASSRVGTGRTYEQYF
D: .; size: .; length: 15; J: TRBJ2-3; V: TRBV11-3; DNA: TGTGCCAGCAGCGCAGTGGGGGGGGCGACGGATACGCAGTATTTT; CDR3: CASSAVGGATDTQYF
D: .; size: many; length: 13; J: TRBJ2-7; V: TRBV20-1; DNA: TGCAGTGCTGTGCCGGGGGACTCCTACGAGCAGTACTTC; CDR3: CSAVPGDSYEQYF
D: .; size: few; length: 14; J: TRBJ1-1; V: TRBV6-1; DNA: TGTGCCAGCAGTGGGGGACGGCCGAACACTGAAGCTTTCTTT; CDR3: CASSGGRPNTEAFF
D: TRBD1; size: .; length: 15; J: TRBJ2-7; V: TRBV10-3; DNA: TGTGCCATCAGTCCTTGGACAGGGCGATCATACGAGCAGTACTTC; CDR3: CAISPWTGRSYEQYF
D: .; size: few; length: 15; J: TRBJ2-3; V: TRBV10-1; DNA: TGCGCCAGCAGTGAGGACTCGGCGGTCCGAGATACGCAGTATTTT; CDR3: CASSEDSAVRDTQYF
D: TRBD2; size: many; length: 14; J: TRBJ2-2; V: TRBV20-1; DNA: TGCAGTGCTACCGGGACTAGCTACACCGGGGAGCTGTTTTTT; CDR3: CSATGTSYTGELFF
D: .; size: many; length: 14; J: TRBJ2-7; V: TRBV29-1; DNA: TGCAGCGTGTTGTTTAGGAGGGAAGGCTACGAGCAGTACTTC; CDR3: CSVLFRREGYEQYF
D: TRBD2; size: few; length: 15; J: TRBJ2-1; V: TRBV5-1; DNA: TGCGCCAGCAGCTTGAGGACTAGCGAGTACAATGAGCAGTTCTTC; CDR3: CASSLRTSEYNEQFF
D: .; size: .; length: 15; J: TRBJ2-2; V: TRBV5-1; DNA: TGCGCCAGCAGCTTAGGGGGTCGGGACACCGGGGAGCTGTTTTTT; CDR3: CASSLGGRDTGELFF
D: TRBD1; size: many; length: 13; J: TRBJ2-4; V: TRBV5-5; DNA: TGTGCCAGCAGACCACAGGGGGGAAACATTCAGTACTTC; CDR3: CASRPQGGNIQYF
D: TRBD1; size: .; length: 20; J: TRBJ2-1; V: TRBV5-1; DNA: TGCGCCAGCACTTCGAGCCGGGACAGGGGGCCACTATCCAACTACAATGAGCAGTTCTTC; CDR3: CASTSSRDRGPLSNYNEQFF
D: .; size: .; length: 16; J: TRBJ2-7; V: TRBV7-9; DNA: TGTGCCAGCAGCTCCCCGGGGCGGACAGCCTCCTACGAGCAGTACTTC; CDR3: CASSSPGRTASYEQYF
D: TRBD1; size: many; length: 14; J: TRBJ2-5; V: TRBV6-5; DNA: TGTGCCAGCAGCCCCGGGACAGTCCAAGAGACCCAGTACTTC; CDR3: CASSPGTVQETQYF
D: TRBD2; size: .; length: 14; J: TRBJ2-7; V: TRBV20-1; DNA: TGCAGTGCTAGAGACCACACTAGCGGCTACGAGCAGTACTTC; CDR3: CSARDHTSGYEQYF
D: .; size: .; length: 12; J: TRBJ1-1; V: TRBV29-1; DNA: TGCAGCGTTGTGAGGGGGTCCCCTGAAGCTTTCTTT; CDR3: CSVVRGSPEAFF
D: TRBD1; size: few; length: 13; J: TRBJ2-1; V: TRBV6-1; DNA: TGTGCCAGCAGAAGGGGACAGGGGGATGAGCAGTTCTTC; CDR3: CASRRGQGDEQFF
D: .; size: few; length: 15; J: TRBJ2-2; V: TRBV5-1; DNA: TGCGCCAGCAGCTTGGTCTGGGTAAACACCGGGGAGCTGTTTTTT; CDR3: CASSLVWVNTGELFF
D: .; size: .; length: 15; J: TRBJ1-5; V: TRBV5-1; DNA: TGCGCCAGCAGTCTTTGGGGGCGCCCCGATCAGCCCCAGCATTTT; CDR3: CASSLWGRPDQPQHF
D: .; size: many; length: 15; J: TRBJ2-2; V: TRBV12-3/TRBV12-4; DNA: TGTGCCAGCAGTTTAGGAGAAGGGTGGGATAGGGAGCTGTTTTTT; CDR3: CASSLGEGWDRELFF
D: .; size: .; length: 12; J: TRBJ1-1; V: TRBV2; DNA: TGTGCCAGCAGAGTCAGTGGCACTGAAGCTTTCTTT; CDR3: CASRVSGTEAFF
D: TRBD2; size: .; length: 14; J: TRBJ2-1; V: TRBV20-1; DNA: TGCAGTCGGACTAGCGAGAGCTCCTACAATGAGCAGTTCTTC; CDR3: CSRTSESSYNEQFF
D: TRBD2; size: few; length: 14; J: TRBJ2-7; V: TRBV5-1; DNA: TGCGCCAGCAGCTTAGCGGGAGCTGGGAACGAGCAGTACTTC; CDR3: CASSLAGAGNEQYF
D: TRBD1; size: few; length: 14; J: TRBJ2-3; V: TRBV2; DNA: TGTGCCACAGGAGGGGACAGGGGGGCAGATACGCAGTATTTT; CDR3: CATGGDRGADTQYF
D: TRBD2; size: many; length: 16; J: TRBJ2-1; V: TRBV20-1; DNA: TGCAGTGCTAGAGATTCGGCGGGAGGCGTACACAATGAGCAGTTCTTC; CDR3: CSARDSAGGVHNEQFF
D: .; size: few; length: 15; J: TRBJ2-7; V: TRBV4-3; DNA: TGCGCCAGCAGCCTAGACCTGGCGGTAACCAACGAGCAGTACTTC; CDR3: CASSLDLAVTNEQYF
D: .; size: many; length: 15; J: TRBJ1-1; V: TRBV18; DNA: TGTGCCAGCTCATCGGAGGGACGGACTAACACTGAAGCTTTCTTT; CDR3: CASSSEGRTNTEAFF
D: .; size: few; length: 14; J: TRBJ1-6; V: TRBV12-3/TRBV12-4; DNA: TGTGCCAGCAGTTTTCGACAGGAAAATTCACCCCTCCACTTT; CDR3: CASSFRQENSPLHF
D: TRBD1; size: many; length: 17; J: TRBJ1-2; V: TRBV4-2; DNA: TGTGCCAGCAGCCAAGATGGGGGGGACAGGCTTACCTATGGCTACACCTTC; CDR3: CASSQDGGDRLTYGYTF
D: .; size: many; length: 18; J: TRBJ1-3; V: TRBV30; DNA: TGTGCCTGGAGTGTAAGAAAGATGTTTCCAAGCTCTGGAAACACCATATATTTT; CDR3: CAWSVRKMFPSSGNTIYF
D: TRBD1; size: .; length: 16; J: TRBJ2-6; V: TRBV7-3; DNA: TGTGCCAGCAGCACCACGACAGGGACTGGGGCCAACGTCCTGACTTTC; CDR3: CASSTTTGTGANVLTF